The text below deals with one TCR beta chain. The antigen remains unidentified. These data are taken from a study of cytomegalovirus exposure and HLA in healthy donors. General observations from the study: Reports credit the classifier with highly specific, highly sensitive diagnosis of cytomegalovirus status. Later on, an analysis tied 15,000 to 20,000 TCR beta sequences to HLA alleles at 0.05 false discovery rate.

Between the trimmed V and J ends, which lost 6 bases and 3 bases, there was a span of 12 bases. Germline CDR1 MNHEY, CDR2 SVGAGI. This CDR3 has 14 residues. 60 Vbeta and 13 Jbeta primers were used in PCR. Data came from immunoSEQ multiplex PCR; TCRdb stores just in-frame clones and leaves some out. The sample lists about 100,000 clones, under 80% occurring once. Sequences were obtained from PBMCs. This chain uses TRBV6-5 with TRBJ1-5; D might be TRBD1 (6 bases). This TCR was recovered from a man aged 40-49 years in good health and CMV-seropositive. This CDR3 is CASSGQTYNQPQHF. CDR3 nucleotide sequence: TGTGCCAGCAGCGGACAGACCTACAATCAGCCCCAGCATTTT.